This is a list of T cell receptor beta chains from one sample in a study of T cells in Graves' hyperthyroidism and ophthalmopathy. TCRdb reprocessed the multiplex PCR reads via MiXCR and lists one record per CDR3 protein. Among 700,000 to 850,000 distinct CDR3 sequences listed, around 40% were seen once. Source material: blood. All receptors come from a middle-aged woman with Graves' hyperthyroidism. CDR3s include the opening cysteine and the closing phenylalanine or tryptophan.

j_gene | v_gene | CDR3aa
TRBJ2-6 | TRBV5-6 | CASRSDRFLSGANVLTF
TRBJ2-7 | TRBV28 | CASSLRHAYEQYF
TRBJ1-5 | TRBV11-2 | CASSLTGQRSQPQHF
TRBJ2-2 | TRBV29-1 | CSVKGRDYTGELFF
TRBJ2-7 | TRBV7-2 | CASSFLDRITYEQYF
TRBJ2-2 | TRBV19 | CASSIDPGELFF
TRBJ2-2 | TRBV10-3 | CAIRDRELGGELFF
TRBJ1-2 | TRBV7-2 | CASDTGGYGYTF
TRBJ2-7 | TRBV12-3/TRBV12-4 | CASKAALAYEQYF
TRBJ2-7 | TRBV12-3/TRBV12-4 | CASSRTGVHEQYF
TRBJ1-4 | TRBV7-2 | CAILLGNEKLFF
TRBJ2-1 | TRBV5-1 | CASTPGGGYNEQFF
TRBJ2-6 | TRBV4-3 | CASSQGPDSGANVLTF
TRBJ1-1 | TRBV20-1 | CSARLTDSEAFF
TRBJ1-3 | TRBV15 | CATSSRYSSGNTIYF
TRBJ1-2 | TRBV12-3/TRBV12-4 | CASSPSDRGVYGYTF
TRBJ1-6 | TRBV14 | CASSLHSGGNSPLHF
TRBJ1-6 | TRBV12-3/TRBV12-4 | CASSSTQRGNSPLHF
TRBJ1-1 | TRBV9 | CASSAAGGTEAFF
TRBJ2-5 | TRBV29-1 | CSVRDSQTQNF
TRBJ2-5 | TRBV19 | CASSPGLAGGRQETQYF
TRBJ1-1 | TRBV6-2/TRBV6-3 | CASSQDLIPMNTEAFF
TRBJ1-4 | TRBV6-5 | CAISYMGSANEKLFF
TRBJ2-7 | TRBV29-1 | CSVAGVDTYEQYF
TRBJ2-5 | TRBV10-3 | CASSFPADSYQETQYF
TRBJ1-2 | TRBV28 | CASSSGSRSSGYTF
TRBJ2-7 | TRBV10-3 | CAISDTTSGRTYEQYF
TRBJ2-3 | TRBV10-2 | CASKGGTVTDTQYF
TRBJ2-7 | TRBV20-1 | CSARSGRYSYEQYF
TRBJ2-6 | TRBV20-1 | CSVPGSGANVLTF
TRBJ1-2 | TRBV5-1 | CASSSAGLKAAAGYTF
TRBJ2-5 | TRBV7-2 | CASSSGGVWETQYF
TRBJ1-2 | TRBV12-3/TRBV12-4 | CASSRGQAGRYGYTF
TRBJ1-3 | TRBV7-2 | CASSLARDPKRNTIYF
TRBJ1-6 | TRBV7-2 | CASSLDMTYSPLHF
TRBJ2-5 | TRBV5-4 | CASTPGLAGETQYF
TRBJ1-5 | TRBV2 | CASRYGQAQHF
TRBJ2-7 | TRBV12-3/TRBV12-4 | CASNPGTGGDGEQYF
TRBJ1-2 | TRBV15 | CATSLDPGGYGYTF
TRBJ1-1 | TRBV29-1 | CSVDDGTANTEAFF
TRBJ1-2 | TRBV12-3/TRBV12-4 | CASSQPGQGLYGYTF
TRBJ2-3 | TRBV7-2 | CASSTGQGWDTQYF